The TCR beta chain described here comes from a study of T cells in women clearing cervical HPV infection. Whole-study context: Only a few women had HLA typing results available.

This CDR3 is 14 amino acids long. Germline CDR1 is SGHTA and CDR2 is FQGNSA. Sequencing was performed with immunoSEQ multiplex PCR; in TCRdb, only in-frame clones are kept and a portion is missing. This listing includes some 40,000 clones. With regard to this clone: From the germline J gene comes the end of the CDR3, since the read stops 3 residues before it.

Material for sequencing was blood buffy coat. V usage is TRBV7-2 and J usage is TRBJ1-2; D call uncertain. The receptor's source is a woman between 18 and 69 years old with a cervical HPV16 infection that either progressed to CIN3+ or cleared (not recorded which). CDR3 bases read: TGTGCCAGCAGCTTAGGGGCAGCATCCTACGAC. Its protein product is CASSLGAASYD. From start to end, the CDR3 is CASSLGAASYDYTF.